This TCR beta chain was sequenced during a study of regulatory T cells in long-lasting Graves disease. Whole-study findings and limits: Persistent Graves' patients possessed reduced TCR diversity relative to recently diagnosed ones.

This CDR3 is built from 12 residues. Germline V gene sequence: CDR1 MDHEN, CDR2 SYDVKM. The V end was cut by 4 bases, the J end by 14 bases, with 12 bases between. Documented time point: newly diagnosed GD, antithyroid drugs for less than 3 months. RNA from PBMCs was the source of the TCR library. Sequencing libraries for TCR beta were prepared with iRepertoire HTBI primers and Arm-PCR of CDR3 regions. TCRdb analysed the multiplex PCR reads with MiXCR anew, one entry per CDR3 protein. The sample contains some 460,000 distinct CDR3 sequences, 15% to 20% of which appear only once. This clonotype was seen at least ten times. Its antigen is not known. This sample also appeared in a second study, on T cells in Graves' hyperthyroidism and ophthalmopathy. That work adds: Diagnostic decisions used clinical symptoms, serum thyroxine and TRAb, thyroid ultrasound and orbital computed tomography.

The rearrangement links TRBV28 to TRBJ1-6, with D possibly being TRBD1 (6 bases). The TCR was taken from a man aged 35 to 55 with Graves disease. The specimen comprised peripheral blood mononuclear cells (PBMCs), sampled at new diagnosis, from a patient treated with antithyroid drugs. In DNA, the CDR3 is TGTGCCAGCAGTTGGGCGGGGGCGACCCTCCACTTT. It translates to CASSWAGATLHF.